A single sample gave rise to the 17 T cell receptor beta chains below, sequenced in a study of blood T cell repertoires in COVID-19. Clones were read by immunoSEQ multiplex PCR, and TCRdb kept only the in-frame ones, dropping some. The table has over 70,000 clones, 75% to 90% seen once. Sequencing used peripheral blood. The origin of the receptors is a human donor in a cohort sampled during active COVID-19.

The rearrangement uses TRBV14 and TRBJ1-2; no clear D. Trimming left V 2 bases short and J 1 base short, with 5 bases between. CDR1 and CDR2 (germline): SGHDN, FVKESK. The CDR3 has 13 residues. For the CDR3, the DNA is TGTGCCAGCAGCCAAACCTATAACTATGGCTACACCTTC. Its translation: CASSQTYNYGYTF.

The chain is built from TRBV9 and TRBJ2-7; perhaps TRBD2 as D (6 bases). V dropped 0 bases and J dropped 6 bases, with 13 bases sitting between them. The length of the CDR3 is 14 residues. Germline CDR1 reads SGDLS; CDR2 reads YYNGEE. CDR3 DNA sequence: TGTGCCAGCAGCGTAGAAGGCACTAGCCCCGAGCAGTACTTC. This sequence encodes CASSVEGTSPEQYF.

The V and J genes are TRBV10-3 and TRBJ2-7; 9 nucleotides line up with TRBD1. CDR3 length: 14 residues. V dropped 10 bases and J dropped 11; count of bases not matched to a gene: 18. Germline V lookup: CDR1 ENHRY, CDR2 SYGVKD. The CDR3 region is CATRGDPGQGIEYF. The DNA for the CDR3 is TGTGCCACTCGGGGGGATCCGGGACAGGGAATCGAGTACTTC.

The chain combines TRBV7-9 with TRBJ2-5; no reliable D call. The CDR3 is made up of 13 amino acids. V lost 4 bases and J lost 5, with 11 bases in between. CDR1 is SEHNR and CDR2 is FQNEAQ in the germline V gene (reference sequence). The CDR3 nucleotides are TGTGCCAGCAGCTCGCCGCAGAGGGAGACCCAGTACTTC. Translating it yields CASSSPQRETQYF.

The genes are TRBV7-3 and TRBJ2-7; D is undetermined. V lost 5 bases, J lost 2 bases, and 13 bases lay in between. The CDR3 is made up of 14 amino acids. Germline CDR1 reads SGHTA; CDR2 reads FQGTGA. Here the CDR3 DNA reads TGTGCCAGCAGCAAATACCTCTACCCCTACGAGCAGTACTTC. Translated, it gives CASSKYLYPYEQYF.

DNA for the CDR3: TGTGCCAGCAGCCAAGAGGGACCTGGACTAATCTTTTGGGCAGATACGCAGTATTTT. The encoded protein is CASSQEGPGLIFWADTQYF. The V and J genes are TRBV14 and TRBJ2-3; TRBD2 is a possible D gene (6 bases). The CDR3 has 19 residues. Germline CDR1 reads SGHDN; CDR2 reads FVKESK. Trimming pared 0 bases from V and 4 bases from J, leaving 23 bases between. The variable domain in full, with the rest retrieved from reference TRBV14 and TRBJ2-3, is EAGVTQFPSHSVIEKGQTVTLRCDPISGHDNLYWYRRVMGKEIKFLLHFVKESKQDESGMPNNRFLAERTGGTYSTLKVQPAELEDSGVYFCASSQEGPGLIFWADTQYFGPGTRLTVL.

The J gene is TRBJ2-7, the V gene TRBV2; the match to TRBD1 covers 7 bases. The CDR3 length is 13 residues. The V segment lost 7 bases and the J segment 4 bases; nucleotides outside the gene matches: 7. Germline V gene lookup returns CDR1 SNHLY and CDR2 FYNNEI. As DNA, the CDR3 is TGTGCCAGCATTCGGGACAGTCTTTACGAGCAGTACTTC. This gives the protein CASIRDSLYEQYF.

This clone was observed once. V and J are TRBV6-2 or TRBV6-3 and TRBJ1-4; D ambiguous. This CDR3 spans 14 amino acids. In germline, CDR1 is MNHEY, CDR2 SVGEGT. Trimming pared 2 bases from V and 6 bases from J, leaving 10 bases between. CDR3 loop: CASSYRGSDEKLFF. The CDR3 coding sequence is TGTGCCAGCAGTTACCGTGGTTCGGATGAAAAACTGTTTTTT.

The CDR3 spells CASSLGTGGTTGELFF. Here the CDR3 DNA reads TGTGCCAGCAGCCTAGGTACGGGGGGGACCACCGGGGAGCTGTTTTTT. The chain links TRBV11-1 to TRBJ2-2; 8 bases line up with TRBD2. The CDR3 extends over 16 amino acids. V gave up 5 bases and J gave up 4 bases; unmatched junction bases: 9. Looked up from germline, CDR1 is SGHAT and CDR2 is FQDESV (reference sequence).

The rearrangement links TRBV28 to TRBJ2-2; D not certain. The germline CDR1 and CDR2 sequences are MDHEN and SYDVKM. The CDR3 contains 14 residues. Trimming left V 2 bases short and J 4 bases short, with 8 bases between. The CDR3 protein is CASSLILATGELFF. CDR3 sequence (DNA): TGTGCCAGCAGTTTAATTCTGGCCACCGGGGAGCTGTTTTTT.

V and J are TRBV30 and TRBJ1-2; D might be TRBD1 (5 bases). The V and J ends lost 2 bases and 8 bases respectively, with 18 bases between them. Per germline, CDR1 GTSNPN and CDR2 SVGIG (reference sequence). The CDR3 consists of 14 residues. The DNA of the CDR3 is TGTGCCTGGAGTTGGGACGGGGGAGGCCGGGGCTACACCTTC. Amino acids: CAWSWDGGGRGYTF.

This CDR3 reads CASSLTGFQPQHF. Here the CDR3 DNA reads TGTGCCAGCAGCTTGACAGGGTTTCAGCCCCAGCATTTT. The chain uses TRBV7-2 and TRBJ1-5, with TRBD1 identical over 7 bases. Germline V gives CDR1 SGHTA, CDR2 FQGNSA. V trimming: 3 bases; J trimming: 6 bases; junction bases outside the gene matches: 2. The CDR3 totals 13 residues.

This chain uses TRBV5-5 with TRBJ2-7; 7 bases agree with TRBD1. The germline V gene has CDR1 SGHKS and CDR2 YYEKEE (reference sequence). With V trimmed by 4 bases and J by 7 bases, 8 bases remained unmatched. The CDR3 is 13 residues long. For the CDR3, the DNA is TGTGCCAGCAGCCGGGACAGCTTTAGGGAGCAGTACTTC. It encodes CASSRDSFREQYF.

The CDR3, as DNA: TGTGCCAGCAGTTTTATAGCGGGAGGGTTGGGGGAGCTGTTTTTT. Encoded protein: CASSFIAGGLGELFF. The V call is TRBV27, the J call TRBJ2-2; 11 bases are a match to TRBD2. Germline CDR1 and CDR2: MNHEY and SMNVEV (reference sequence). V lost 3 bases, J lost 8 bases, and 5 bases stayed unmatched. This CDR3 contains 15 residues.

The chain carries TRBV18 and TRBJ2-2; tentatively, D is TRBD1 (6 bases). Germline CDR1 reads KGHSH; CDR2 reads LQKENI. CDR3 size: 14 residues. V shed 3 bases and J shed 1 base, with 6 bases lying between them. The CDR3 DNA reads TGTGCCAGCTCACCGGGACAGAACACCGGGGAGCTGTTTTTT. It is translated as CASSPGQNTGELFF.

This rearrangement joins TRBV2 to TRBJ1-1; the D is unclear. Germline V gene sequence: CDR1 SNHLY, CDR2 FYNNEI. CDR3 length equals 13 residues. Trimming left V 7 bases short and J 5 bases short, with 14 bases between. The CDR3 reads CASNLAAGTEAFF. In nucleotides, the CDR3 is TGTGCCAGCAATCTAGCAGCCGGGACTGAAGCTTTCTTT.

This chain uses TRBV19 with TRBJ1-5, with D possibly being TRBD1 (6 bases). Germline V gene sequence: CDR1 LNHDA, CDR2 SQIVND (reference sequence). The CDR3 is made up of 18 amino acids. V lost 4 bases to trimming and J lost 7 bases, with 26 bases between them. The CDR3, as DNA: TGTGCCAGTAGTAGTGGGCTCGTGCAGGACAGAGGGGACCAGCCCCAGCATTTT. Translated: CASSSGLVQDRGDQPQHF.